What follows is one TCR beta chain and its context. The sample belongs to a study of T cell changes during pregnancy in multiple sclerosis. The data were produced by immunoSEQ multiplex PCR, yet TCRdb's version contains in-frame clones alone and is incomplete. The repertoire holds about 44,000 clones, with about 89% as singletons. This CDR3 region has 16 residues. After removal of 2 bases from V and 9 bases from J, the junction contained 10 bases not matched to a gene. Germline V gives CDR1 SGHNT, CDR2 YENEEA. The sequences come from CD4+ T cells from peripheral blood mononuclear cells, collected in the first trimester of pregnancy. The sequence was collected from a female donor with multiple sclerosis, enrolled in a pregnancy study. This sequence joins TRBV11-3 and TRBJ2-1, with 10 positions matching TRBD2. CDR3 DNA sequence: TGTGCCAGCAGCTTACAAGCGGGAGGGCCTGTGGGTGAGCAGTTCTTC. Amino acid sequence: CASSLQAGGPVGEQFF.